The clone carrying this T cell receptor (beta chain) was picked up a small number of times. Other DNA sequences within the sample encode an identical CDR3. Naive CD8 populations comprised CD45RO-negative cells positively selected for CCR7, excluding terminally differentiated effector memory CD45RA+ cells. The entry originates in a study of shared clonotypes between healthy human individuals. Sequenced by immunoSEQ multiplex PCR; TCRdb stores in-frame clones only, minus some. Found here are about 2 million clones, roughly 95% of them singletons; the top ten hold 0.9% to 1.5%. Germline values: CDR1 MNHEY, CDR2 SVGAGI. CDR3 length equals 12 residues. V lost 0 bases and J 8 bases, leaving 4 bases between the germline ends.

The sequenced sample consisted of naive CD8+ T cells sorted from blood. The chain links TRBV6-5 to TRBJ1-4; D remains unclear. The origin of this receptor is a man aged 18 to 35 in good health. The CDR3 DNA reads as TGTGCCAGCAGTTACTCGGGGGAAAAACTGTTTTTT. Translation: CASSYSGEKLFF.